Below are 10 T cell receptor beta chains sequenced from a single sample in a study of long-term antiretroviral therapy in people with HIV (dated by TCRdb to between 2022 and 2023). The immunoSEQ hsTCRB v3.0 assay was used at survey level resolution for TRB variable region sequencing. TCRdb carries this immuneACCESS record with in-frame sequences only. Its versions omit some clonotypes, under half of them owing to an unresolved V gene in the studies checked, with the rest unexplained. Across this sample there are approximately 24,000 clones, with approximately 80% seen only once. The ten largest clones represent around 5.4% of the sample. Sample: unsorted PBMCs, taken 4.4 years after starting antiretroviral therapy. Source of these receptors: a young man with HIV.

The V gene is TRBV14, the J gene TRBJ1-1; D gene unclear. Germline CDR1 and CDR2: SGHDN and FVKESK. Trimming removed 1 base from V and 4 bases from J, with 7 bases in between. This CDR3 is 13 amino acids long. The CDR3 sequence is CASSQVRGTEAFF. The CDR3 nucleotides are TGTGCCAGCAGCCAAGTACGGGGCACTGAAGCTTTCTTT.

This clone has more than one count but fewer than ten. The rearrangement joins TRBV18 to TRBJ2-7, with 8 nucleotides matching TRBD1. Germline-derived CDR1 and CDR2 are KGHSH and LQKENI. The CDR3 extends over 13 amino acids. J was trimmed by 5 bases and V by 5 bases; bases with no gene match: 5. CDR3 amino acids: CASSRDRQNEQYF. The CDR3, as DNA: TGTGCCAGCTCAAGGGACAGGCAAAACGAGCAGTACTTC.

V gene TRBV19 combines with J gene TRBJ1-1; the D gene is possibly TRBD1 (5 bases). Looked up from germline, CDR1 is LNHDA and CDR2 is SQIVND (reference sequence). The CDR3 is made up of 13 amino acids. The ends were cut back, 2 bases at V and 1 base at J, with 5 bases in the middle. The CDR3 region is CASSITGNTEAFF. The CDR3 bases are TGTGCCAGTAGTATAACAGGGAACACTGAAGCTTTCTTT.

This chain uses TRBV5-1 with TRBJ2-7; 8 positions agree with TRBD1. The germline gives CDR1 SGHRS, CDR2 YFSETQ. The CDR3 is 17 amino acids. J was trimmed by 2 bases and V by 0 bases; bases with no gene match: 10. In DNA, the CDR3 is TGCGCCAGCAGCTTGGCAGCCGGACAGGGTCAGCCCTACGAGCAGTACTTC. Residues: CASSLAAGQGQPYEQYF.

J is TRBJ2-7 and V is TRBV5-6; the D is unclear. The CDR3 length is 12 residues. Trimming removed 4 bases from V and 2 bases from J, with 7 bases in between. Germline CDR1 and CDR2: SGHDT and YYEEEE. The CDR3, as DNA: TGTGCCAGCAGCGAACGGGCCTACGAGCAGTACTTC. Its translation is CASSERAYEQYF.

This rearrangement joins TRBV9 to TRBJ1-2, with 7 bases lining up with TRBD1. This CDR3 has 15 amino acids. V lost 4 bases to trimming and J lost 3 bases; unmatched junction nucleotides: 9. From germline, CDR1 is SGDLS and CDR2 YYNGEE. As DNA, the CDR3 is TGTGCCAGCAGCTCCTCAAGAGGGGGCTACTATGGCTACACCTTC. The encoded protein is CASSSSRGGYYGYTF.

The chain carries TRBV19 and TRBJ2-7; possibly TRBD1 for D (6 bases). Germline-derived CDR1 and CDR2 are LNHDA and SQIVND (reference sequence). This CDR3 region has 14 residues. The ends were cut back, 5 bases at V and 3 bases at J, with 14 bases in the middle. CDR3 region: CASSVTGWVYEQYF. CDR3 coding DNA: TGTGCCAGTAGTGTCACAGGGTGGGTCTACGAGCAGTACTTC.

Written as DNA, the CDR3 is TGTGCCAGCAGCCCAGGGGGAGGGAGCACTGAAGCTTTCTTT. Its protein product is CASSPGGGSTEAFF. The V call is TRBV7-2, the J call TRBJ1-1; 7 bases match TRBD1. This CDR3 is built from 14 residues. With V trimmed by 5 bases and J by 4 bases, 7 bases remained unmatched. Germline V gives CDR1 SGHTA, CDR2 FQGNSA.

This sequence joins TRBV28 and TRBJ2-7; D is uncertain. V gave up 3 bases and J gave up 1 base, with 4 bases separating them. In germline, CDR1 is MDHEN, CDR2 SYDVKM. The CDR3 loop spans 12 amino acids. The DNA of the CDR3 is TGTGCCAGCAGTTTTCGTTCCTACGAGCAGTACTTC. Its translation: CASSFRSYEQYF.

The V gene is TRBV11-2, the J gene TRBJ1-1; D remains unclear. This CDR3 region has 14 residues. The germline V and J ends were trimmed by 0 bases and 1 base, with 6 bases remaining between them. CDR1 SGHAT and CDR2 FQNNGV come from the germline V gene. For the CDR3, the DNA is TGTGCCAGCAGCTTAGACACCCCGAACACTGAAGCTTTCTTT. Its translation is CASSLDTPNTEAFF.